This TCR beta chain was found in a study of T cell responses to AZD1222 COVID-19 vaccine. Concerning this clone: Its antigen is unidentified.

The CDR3 sequence is 15 residues long. The germline V gene has CDR1 SGHVS and CDR2 FNYEAQ. Trimming took off 2 bases at V and 4 bases at J, with 14 bases between the two ends. Assay: immunoSEQ multiplex PCR; the TCRdb copy retains only in-frame clones and omits some. Of fewer than 150,000 clones listed, 90% to 95% are singletons. Study-level results: Repertoire sampling occurred only after the peak T cell response. Donors in the cohort were predominantly white British and more often female, and clonal diversity was possibly underestimated.

Second-dose intervals of approximately 4 or approximately 12 weeks were pooled. The specimen comprised peripheral blood, sampled 28 days after the second AZD1222 dose. The V call is TRBV7-6, the J call TRBJ1-1, with D unresolved. The source of this sequence is an adult who received the AZD1222 COVID-19 vaccine. The CDR3 is CASSLPSASGTEAFF. The CDR3 nucleotides read TGTGCCAGCAGCTTACCCAGCGCTTCGGGCACTGAAGCTTTCTTT.